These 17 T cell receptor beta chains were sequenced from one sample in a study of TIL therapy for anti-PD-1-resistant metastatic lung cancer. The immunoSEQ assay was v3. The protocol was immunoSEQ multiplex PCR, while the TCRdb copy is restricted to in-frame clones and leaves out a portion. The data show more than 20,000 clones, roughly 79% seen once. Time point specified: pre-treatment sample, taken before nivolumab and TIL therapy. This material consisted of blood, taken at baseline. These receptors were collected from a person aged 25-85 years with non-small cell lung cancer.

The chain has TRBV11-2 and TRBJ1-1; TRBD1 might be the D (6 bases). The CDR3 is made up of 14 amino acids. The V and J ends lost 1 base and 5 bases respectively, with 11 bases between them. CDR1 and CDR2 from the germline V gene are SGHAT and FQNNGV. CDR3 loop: CASSLGGGRTEAFF. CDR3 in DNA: TGTGCCAGCAGCTTAGGAGGGGGAAGAACTGAAGCTTTCTTT.

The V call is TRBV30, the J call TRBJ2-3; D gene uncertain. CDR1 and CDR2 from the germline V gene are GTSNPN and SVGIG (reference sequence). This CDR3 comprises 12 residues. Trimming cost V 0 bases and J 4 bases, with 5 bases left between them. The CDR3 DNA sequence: TGTGCCTGGAGTGTACAAGCAGATACGCAGTATTTT. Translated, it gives CAWSVQADTQYF.

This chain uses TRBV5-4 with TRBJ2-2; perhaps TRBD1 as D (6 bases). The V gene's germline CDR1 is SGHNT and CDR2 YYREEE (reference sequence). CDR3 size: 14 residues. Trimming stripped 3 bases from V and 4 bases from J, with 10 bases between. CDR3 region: CASSSLDSTGELFF. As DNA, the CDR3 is TGTGCCAGCAGCTCATTGGACAGCACCGGGGAGCTGTTTTTT.

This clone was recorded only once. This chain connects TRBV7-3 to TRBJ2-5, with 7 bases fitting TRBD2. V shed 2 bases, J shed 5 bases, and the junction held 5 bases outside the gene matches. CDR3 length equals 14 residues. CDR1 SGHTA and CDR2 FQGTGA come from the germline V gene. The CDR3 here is CASSLGLGGETQYF. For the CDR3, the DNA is TGTGCCAGCAGCTTAGGGCTGGGAGGGGAGACCCAGTACTTC.

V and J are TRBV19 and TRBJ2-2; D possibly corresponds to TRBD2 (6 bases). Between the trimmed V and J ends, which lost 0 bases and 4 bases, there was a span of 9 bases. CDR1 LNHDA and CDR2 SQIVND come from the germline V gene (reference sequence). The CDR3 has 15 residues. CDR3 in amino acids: CASSIEGGRTGELFF. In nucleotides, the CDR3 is TGTGCCAGTAGTATAGAGGGGGGTCGCACCGGGGAGCTGTTTTTT.

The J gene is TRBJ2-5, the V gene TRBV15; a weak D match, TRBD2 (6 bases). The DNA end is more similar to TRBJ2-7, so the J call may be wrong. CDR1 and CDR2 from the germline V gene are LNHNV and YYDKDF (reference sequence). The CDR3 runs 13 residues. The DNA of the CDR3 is TGTGCCACCAGGTGGACTGGGAGGAACGAGCAGTACTTC. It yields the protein CATRWTGRNEQYF.

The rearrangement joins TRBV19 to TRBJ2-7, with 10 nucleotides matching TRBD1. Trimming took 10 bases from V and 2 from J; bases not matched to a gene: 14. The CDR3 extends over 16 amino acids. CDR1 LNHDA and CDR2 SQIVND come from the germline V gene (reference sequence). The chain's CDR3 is CATADQGTGVPYEQYF. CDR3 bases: TGTGCCACCGCCGACCAGGGGACAGGGGTGCCCTACGAGCAGTACTTC.

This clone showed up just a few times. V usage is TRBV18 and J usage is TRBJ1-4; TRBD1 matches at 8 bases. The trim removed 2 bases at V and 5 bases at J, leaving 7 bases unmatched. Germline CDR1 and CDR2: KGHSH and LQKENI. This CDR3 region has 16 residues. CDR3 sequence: CASSPVSGGVNEKLFF. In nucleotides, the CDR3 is TGTGCCAGCTCACCAGTCTCAGGGGGCGTAAATGAAAAACTGTTTTTT.

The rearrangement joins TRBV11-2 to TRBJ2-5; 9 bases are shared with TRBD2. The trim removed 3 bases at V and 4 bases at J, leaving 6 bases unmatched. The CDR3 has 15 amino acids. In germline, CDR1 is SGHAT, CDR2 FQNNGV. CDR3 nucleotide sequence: TGTGCCAGCAGCTTTTTAGCGGGGGCGGGAGAGACCCAGTACTTC. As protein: CASSFLAGAGETQYF.

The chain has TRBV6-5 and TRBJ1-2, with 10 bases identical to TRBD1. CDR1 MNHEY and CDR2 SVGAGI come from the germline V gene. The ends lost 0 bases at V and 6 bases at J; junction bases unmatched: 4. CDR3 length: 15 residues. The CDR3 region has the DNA TGTGCCAGCAGTTACTCGATGGGACAGGGGAATGGCTACACCTTC. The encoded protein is CASSYSMGQGNGYTF.

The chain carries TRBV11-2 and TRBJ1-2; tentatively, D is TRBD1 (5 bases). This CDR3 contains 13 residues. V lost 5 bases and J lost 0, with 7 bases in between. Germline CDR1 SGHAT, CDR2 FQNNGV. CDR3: CASSRGSNYGYTF. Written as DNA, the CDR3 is TGTGCCAGCAGCCGGGGGTCTAACTATGGCTACACCTTC.

CDR3 nucleotides: TGTGCCAGCAGCGTGACAGTGATCGAGCAGTACTTC. Protein sequence: CASSVTVIEQYF. The rearrangement uses TRBV7-8 and TRBJ2-7; D is possibly TRBD1 (5 bases). Deletions cut 5 bases from V and 6 bases from J, with 11 bases between. There are 12 residues in the CDR3. Germline V gene sequence: CDR1 SGHVS, CDR2 FQNEAQ. The variable domain in full, with the rest retrieved from reference TRBV7-8 and TRBJ2-7, is GAGVSQSPRYKVAKRGQDVALRCDPISGHVSLFWYQQALGQGPEFLTYFQNEAQLDKSGLPSDRFFAERPEGSVSTLKIQRTQQEDSAVYLCASSVTVIEQYFGPGTRLTVT.

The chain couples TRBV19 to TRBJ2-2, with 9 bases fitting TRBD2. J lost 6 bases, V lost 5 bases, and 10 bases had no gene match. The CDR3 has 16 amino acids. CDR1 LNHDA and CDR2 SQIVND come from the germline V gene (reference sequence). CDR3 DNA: TGTGCCAGTAGTTCCGCGGGCGGGAGGGCGGCCGGGGAGCTGTTTTTT. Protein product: CASSSAGGRAAGELFF. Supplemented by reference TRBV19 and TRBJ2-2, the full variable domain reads DGGITQSPKYLFRKEGQNVTLSCEQNLNHDAMYWYRQDPGQGLRLIYYSQIVNDFQKGDIAEGYSVSREKKESFPLTVTSAQKNPTAFYLCASSSAGGRAAGELFFGEGSRLTVL.

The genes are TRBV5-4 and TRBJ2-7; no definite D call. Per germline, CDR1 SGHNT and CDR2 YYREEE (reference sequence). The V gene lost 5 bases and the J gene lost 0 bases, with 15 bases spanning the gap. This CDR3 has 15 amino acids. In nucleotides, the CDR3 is TGTGCCAGCAGGCCTGAAGCACAGTCCTCCTACGAGCAGTACTTC. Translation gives CASRPEAQSSYEQYF.

The CDR3 spells CAWTRVGGADTQYF. The CDR3 DNA follows: TGTGCCTGGACCCGGGTGGGGGGCGCAGATACGCAGTATTTT. The chain joins TRBV30 to TRBJ2-3; D is perhaps TRBD1 or TRBD2 (6 bases each). CDR1 and CDR2 (germline): GTSNPN, SVGIG (reference sequence). The V end was cut by 4 bases, the J end by 4 bases, with 15 bases between. The length of the CDR3 is 14 residues.

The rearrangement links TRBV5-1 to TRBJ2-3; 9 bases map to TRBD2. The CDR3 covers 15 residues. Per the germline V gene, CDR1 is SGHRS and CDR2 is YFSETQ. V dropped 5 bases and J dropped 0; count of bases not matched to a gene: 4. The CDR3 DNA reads TGCGCCAGCAGACGACTAGCGGCTAGCACAGATACGCAGTATTTT. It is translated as CASRRLAASTDTQYF.

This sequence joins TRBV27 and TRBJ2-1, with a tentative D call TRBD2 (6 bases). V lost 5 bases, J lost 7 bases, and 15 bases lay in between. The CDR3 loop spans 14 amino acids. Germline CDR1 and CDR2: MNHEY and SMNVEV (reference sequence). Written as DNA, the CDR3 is TGTGCCAGCAGTGGGTTGACGGGAGCAAATGAGCAGTTCTTC. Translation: CASSGLTGANEQFF.